This TCR beta chain was recorded in a study of CD8 T cells in Susac syndrome. TEMRA cells were enriched by FACS, and CD4+ and CD8+ T cells were negatively isolated. The length of the CDR3 is 13 residues. The germline gives CDR1 KGHDR, CDR2 SFDVKD. V was clipped by 7 bases and J by 7 bases, with 14 bases between them. When the RNA was reverse transcribed, random hexamers were used with an input of 0.5 to 1 ug. TCRdb reprocessed the immunoSEQ multiplex PCR reads with MiXCR, giving one entry per CDR3 protein. Among some 120,000 distinct CDR3 sequences listed, approximately 94% were seen once. This rearrangement joins TRBV24-1 to TRBJ2-3; a possible D gene is TRBD2 (6 bases). Specimen: CD4+ T cells from PBMCs. This clonotype originated in a human donor with multiple sclerosis. This chain's CDR3 is CATSRDFPNTQYF. CDR3 in DNA: TGTGCCACCAGCAGGGACTTTCCGAATACGCAGTATTTT.